The 28 T cell receptor beta chains listed next were all sequenced from one sample in a study of blood T cell repertoires in COVID-19. This table comes from immunoSEQ multiplex PCR, and its TCRdb copy is limited to in-frame clones, with some not included. The repertoire holds 65,000 to 95,000 clones, with roughly 89% as singletons. Sequencing was performed on peripheral blood. Receptors originate from a man aged 25-40 years with acute or convalescent COVID-19.

The rearrangement uses TRBV6-4 and TRBJ2-3; TRBD2 agrees at 10 bases. The CDR3 has 16 amino acids. Per the germline V gene, CDR1 is MRHNA and CDR2 is SNTAGT. V shed 3 bases, J shed 8 bases, and the junction held 11 bases outside the gene matches. The CDR3 here is CASSEMASGGGSTQYF. The CDR3 coding sequence is TGTGCCAGCAGTGAAATGGCTAGCGGGGGAGGAAGTACGCAGTATTTT.

This sequence joins TRBV19 and TRBJ2-1, with TRBD2 matching 8 bases. Germline CDR1 reads LNHDA; CDR2 reads SQIVND (reference sequence). The trim removed 4 bases at V and 4 bases at J, leaving 9 bases unmatched. This CDR3 contains 16 residues. For the CDR3, the DNA is TGTGCCAGTAGTAGAACCGGGACTAGTAGTTACAATGAGCAGTTCTTC. This gives the protein CASSRTGTSSYNEQFF.

The rearrangement joins TRBV5-5 to TRBJ2-3, with a weak D call TRBD1 (6 bases). Germline V gives CDR1 SGHKS, CDR2 YYEKEE (reference sequence). Trimming took 2 bases from V and 6 from J, leaving 7 bases between them. CDR3 length: 12 amino acids. The CDR3 region has the DNA TGTGCCAGCAGCTTTCAGGGGGATACGCAGTATTTT. Amino acids: CASSFQGDTQYF.

The rearrangement uses TRBV5-1 and TRBJ2-7, with D possibly matching TRBD1 (5 bases). The V and J ends lost 1 base and 3 bases respectively, with 11 bases between them. The CDR3 contains 14 residues. The germline CDR1 and CDR2 sequences are SGHRS and YFSETQ. The DNA for the CDR3 is TGCGCCAGCAGCTTGTCCAGCCAGGGCTACGAGCAGTACTTC. It yields the protein CASSLSSQGYEQYF. Full variable domain (outside the CDR3, taken from reference TRBV5-1 and TRBJ2-7): KAGVTQTPRYLIKTRGQQVTLSCSPISGHRSVSWYQQTPGQGLQFLFEYFSETQRNKGNFPGRFSGRQFSNSRSEMNVSTLELGDSALYLCASSLSSQGYEQYFGPGTRLTVT.

CDR3 DNA sequence: TGCGCCAGCAGCTTAGGACAGGGACCTTTTTCCCGGCAGTACTTC. As protein: CASSLGQGPFSRQYF. V usage is TRBV5-1 and J usage is TRBJ2-7, with 8 bases fitting TRBD1. V trimming: 2 bases; J trimming: 9 bases; junction bases outside the gene matches: 13. CDR1 is SGHRS and CDR2 is YFSETQ in the germline V gene. This CDR3 contains 15 residues.

The CDR3 loop is CASLYSGANVLTF. The CDR3 bases are TGTGCCAGCTTATACTCTGGGGCCAACGTCCTGACTTTC. The J gene is TRBJ2-6, the V gene TRBV28; D not resolved. This CDR3 region has 13 residues. Germline CDR1 and CDR2: MDHEN and SYDVKM. The V gene lost 8 bases and the J gene lost 0 bases, with 5 bases spanning the gap.

The CDR3 here is CASRPTGSNQPQHF. The CDR3, as DNA: TGTGCCAGCAGGCCTACAGGGAGCAATCAGCCCCAGCATTTT. The rearrangement links TRBV28 to TRBJ1-5, with a tentative D call TRBD1 (6 bases). V lost 6 bases and J lost 1, with 10 bases in between. The CDR3 is 14 amino acids. In germline, CDR1 is MDHEN, CDR2 SYDVKM.

The V call is TRBV15, the J call TRBJ2-3; no firm D call. The germline CDR1 and CDR2 sequences are LNHNV and YYDKDF (reference sequence). V lost 0 bases and J 1 base, leaving 5 bases between the germline ends. The CDR3 contains 14 residues. The CDR3 here is CATSRDRGTDTQYF. The CDR3 nucleotides are TGTGCCACCAGCAGAGATCGGGGCACAGATACGCAGTATTTT.

The chain carries TRBV29-1 and TRBJ2-1, with 7 positions matching TRBD2. The CDR3 sequence is 16 residues long. Germline V gene lookup returns CDR1 SQVTM and CDR2 ANQGSEA. V lost 5 bases and J lost 2; bases outside the gene matches: 12. The CDR3 protein is CSVPGMSGNAYNEQFF. In DNA, the CDR3 is TGCAGCGTTCCCGGGATGAGCGGGAACGCCTACAATGAGCAGTTCTTC.

The chain uses TRBV18 and TRBJ2-1, with D possibly being TRBD2 (6 bases). Germline CDR1 and CDR2: KGHSH and LQKENI. The CDR3 contains 18 residues. V gave up 3 bases and J gave up 5 bases, with 23 bases separating them. The CDR3 coding sequence is TGTGCCAGCTCACCGGGAATAGAGGAATGGCCTAGCGACAATGAGCAGTTCTTC. Translated, it gives CASSPGIEEWPSDNEQFF.

The CDR3 sequence: CASSFRGNEQFF. The CDR3 coding sequence is TGTGCCAGCAGCTTCCGGGGCAATGAGCAGTTCTTC. The chain has TRBV13 and TRBJ2-1; possibly TRBD2 for D (5 bases). This CDR3 has 12 amino acids. The germline V gene encodes CDR1 PRHDT and CDR2 FYEKMQ (reference sequence). V was cut by 3 bases and J by 6 bases, with 6 bases left in between.

V gene TRBV6-5 combines with J gene TRBJ2-7; TRBD1 matches at 9 bases. The CDR3 has 14 residues. The V gene end was trimmed by 9 bases and the J gene end by 2 bases; junction bases not matched to a gene: 8. CDR1 MNHEY and CDR2 SVGAGI come from the germline V gene. The chain's CDR3 is CASRRTGDTYEQYF. The DNA for the CDR3 is TGTGCCAGTAGAAGGACAGGGGATACCTACGAGCAGTACTTC.

This clone was picked up one time. One end of the junction fails to match germline, which may point to a read error. This sequence joins TRBV5-8 and TRBJ2-5; 7 nucleotides agree with TRBD1. Germline V gene lookup returns CDR1 SGHTS and CDR2 YDEGEE. This CDR3 comprises 14 residues. In DNA form, the CDR3 reads TGTGCCAGCAGCTTAGGGCAGGGGGAAGAAACCCAGTACTTC. Its translation: CASSLGQGEETQYF.

V usage is TRBV6-1 and J usage is TRBJ2-1, with 7 bases identical to TRBD2. The CDR3 has 16 amino acids. Trimming cost V 3 bases and J 0 bases; bases outside gene matches: 5. Germline V gene sequence: CDR1 MNHNS, CDR2 SASEGT. The CDR3 DNA follows: TGTGCCAGCAGTGACAGAAGCGGGATCTCCTACAATGAGCAGTTCTTC. Protein: CASSDRSGISYNEQFF.

The chain employs TRBV3-1 (or the pseudogene TRBV3-2) and TRBJ2-2; D gene ambiguous. The CDR3 has 17 residues. V gave up 4 bases and J gave up 1 base, with 16 bases separating them. From germline, CDR1 is LGHDT and CDR2 YNNKEL (reference sequence). In DNA, the CDR3 is TGTGCCAGCAGCCCTCCCCCTCTAGGATTGAACACCGGGGAGCTGTTTTTT. Encoded protein: CASSPPPLGLNTGELFF.

J is TRBJ2-1 and V is TRBV21-1; the D call in the table, TRBD1, was not verified against the DNA. TRBV21-1 is an annotated pseudogene. This CDR3 comprises 21 residues. The CDR3 DNA sequence: TGTGCCAGCAGCAAATGTCTATGGGACAGGGGCCCCCGAATACGGGACAATGAGCAGTTCTTC. Its translation is CASSKCLWDRGPRIRDNEQFF.

This chain uses TRBV7-8 with TRBJ2-7; perhaps TRBD2 as D (5 bases). Germline CDR1 is SGHVS and CDR2 is FQNEAQ. Trimming pared 3 bases from V and 3 bases from J, leaving 9 bases between. There are 13 residues in the CDR3. The CDR3 DNA reads as TGTGCCAGCAGCTTGCGGGCGGGCTACGAGCAGTACTTC. It translates to CASSLRAGYEQYF.

The gene calls are TRBV30 and TRBJ2-5; no definite D call. With 2 bases removed from V and 3 bases from J, the gap between germline ends came to 10 bases. The germline V gene has CDR1 GTSNPN and CDR2 SVGIG (reference sequence). The CDR3 runs to 13 residues. The CDR3: CAWSFTRKETQYF. For the CDR3, the DNA is TGTGCCTGGAGTTTCACCAGGAAAGAGACCCAGTACTTC. The variable domain in full, with the rest retrieved from reference TRBV30 and TRBJ2-5, is SQTIHQWPATLVQPVGSPLSLECTVEGTSNPNLYWYRQAAGRGLQLLFYSVGIGQISSEVPQNLSASRPQDRQFILSSKKLLLSDSGFYLCAWSFTRKETQYFGPGTRLLVL.

The V call is TRBV5-1, the J call TRBJ2-2; TRBD2 aligns across 12 bases. CDR1 and CDR2 (germline): SGHRS, YFSETQ. This CDR3 contains 18 residues. V was pared by 1 base and J by 0 bases, with 4 bases of the junction left unmatched. In DNA, the CDR3 is TGCGCCAGCAGCTTGCCGACTAGCGGGAGAACGAACACCGGGGAGCTGTTTTTT. Its translation: CASSLPTSGRTNTGELFF.

This chain uses TRBV6-5 with TRBJ1-6, with D perhaps matching TRBD1 (5 bases). Between the trimmed V and J ends, which lost 2 bases and 4 bases, there was a span of 6 bases. Germline CDR1 MNHEY, CDR2 SVGAGI. The CDR3 length is 14 residues. CDR3 DNA: TGTGCCAGCAGTTACGGGGGGTATAATTCACCCCTCCACTTT. It codes for CASSYGGYNSPLHF.

This sequence joins TRBV5-4 and TRBJ2-1; the match to TRBD2 covers 12 bases. The germline V gene encodes CDR1 SGHNT and CDR2 YYREEE (reference sequence). This CDR3 comprises 16 residues. With V trimmed by 0 bases and J by 7 bases, 5 bases remained unmatched. CDR3 in amino acids: CASSLGTLAGGNEQFF. CDR3 nucleotide sequence: TGTGCCAGCAGCTTGGGGACACTAGCGGGAGGTAATGAGCAGTTCTTC. The full variable domain, its missing parts supplied by reference TRBV5-4 and TRBJ2-1, is ETGVTQSPTHLIKTRGQQVTLRCSSQSGHNTVSWYQQALGQGPQFIFQYYREEENGRGNFPPRFSGLQFPNYSSELNVNALELDDSALYLCASSLGTLAGGNEQFFGPGTRLTVL.

This clone was counted only a few times. J is TRBJ2-3 and V is TRBV10-2, with 8 bases fitting TRBD2. The CDR3 totals 14 residues. Germline trimming cut 6 bases from V and 3 bases from J; bases unmatched to any gene: 5. CDR1 WSHSY and CDR2 SAAADI come from the germline V gene. DNA for the CDR3: TGCGCCAGCAGACTGGCGGGAGGAACAGATACGCAGTATTTT. Protein: CASRLAGGTDTQYF.

Worth noting for this clone: At one of its ends the junction is not consistent with the germline gene, which may arise from a read error. The CDR3 loop is CASHAGLSVANVLTF. The DNA of the CDR3 is TGTGCCAGCCACGCGGGGCTTTCTGTGGCCAACGTCCTGACTTTC. The J gene is TRBJ2-6, the V gene TRBV19; D possibly corresponds to TRBD2 (6 bases). From germline, CDR1 is LNHDA and CDR2 SQIVND (reference sequence). The CDR3 extends over 15 amino acids.

The genes are TRBV6-1 and TRBJ2-7, with 8 positions matching TRBD1. Per the germline V gene, CDR1 is MNHNS and CDR2 is SASEGT. V gave up 1 base and J gave up 4 bases; unmatched junction bases: 6. The CDR3 length is 15 residues. CDR3 loop: CASSEGQGAFYEQYF. The CDR3 DNA reads as TGTGCCAGCAGTGAAGGGCAGGGGGCCTTTTACGAGCAGTACTTC.

The V call is TRBV19, the J call TRBJ2-4; 8 bases are shared with TRBD2. Germline CDR1 and CDR2: LNHDA and SQIVND (reference sequence). The CDR3 extends over 16 amino acids. The V gene end was trimmed by 4 bases and the J gene end by 0 bases; junction bases not matched to a gene: 5. The CDR3 loop is CASSRTSGVAKNIQYF. The CDR3, as DNA: TGTGCCAGTAGTAGAACTAGCGGAGTAGCCAAAAACATTCAGTACTTC.

V usage is TRBV3-1 (or the pseudogene TRBV3-2) and J usage is TRBJ2-1, with D perhaps TRBD2 (6 bases). CDR1 is LGHDT and CDR2 is YNNKEL in the germline V gene (reference sequence). The length of the CDR3 is 12 residues. V lost 3 bases and J 9 bases, leaving 9 bases between the germline ends. The CDR3 DNA reads as TGTGCCAGCAGCCACACGCGGGGTGAGCAGTTCTTC. Protein product: CASSHTRGEQFF.

The gene calls are TRBV15 and TRBJ2-7; 9 bases agree with TRBD2. Germline CDR1 LNHNV, CDR2 YYDKDF (reference sequence). The V and J ends lost 3 bases and 7 bases, in that order; junction bases with no gene match: 4. The CDR3 is 13 residues long. DNA for the CDR3: TGTGCCACCAGCAGCATAGCGGGGGAGGAGCAGTACTTC. Translated, it gives CATSSIAGEEQYF. Combining the CDR3 with reference TRBV15 and TRBJ2-7 gives the whole variable domain DAMVIQNPRYQVTQFGKPVTLSCSQTLNHNVMYWYQQKSSQAPKLLFHYYDKDFNNEADTPDNFQSRRPNTSFCFLDIRSPGLGDTAMYLCATSSIAGEEQYFGPGTRLTVT.

This chain connects TRBV2 to TRBJ2-1, with TRBD2 identical over 7 bases. Trimming took 8 bases from V and 4 from J; bases not matched to a gene: 14. CDR1 is SNHLY and CDR2 is FYNNEI in the germline V gene. The CDR3 loop spans 16 amino acids. The CDR3 nucleotides read TGTGCCAGCGTGTGGGCTAGCGGAGGCCCTTACAATGAGCAGTTCTTC. Translated: CASVWASGGPYNEQFF.